This is a list of T cell receptor beta chains from one sample in a study of shared clonotypes between healthy human individuals. Only in-frame clones appear in the TCRdb table, and some are missing; sequencing was by immunoSEQ multiplex PCR. The sample shows about 2.1 million clones, around 95% of them seen only once. The material sequenced was naive CD8+ T cells from PBMCs. All receptors derive from a man aged 18 to 30 in good health. Some clones in this sample may be carry-over from other donors' samples. CDR3s include the opening cysteine and the closing phenylalanine or tryptophan. D genes are given only for firm matches. Only some rows state a clone size, as once, few, many or a class for expanded clones.

clone_size cdr3_length j_call v_call d_call cdr3_nt cdr3_aa
NA 15 TRBJ2-7 TRBV10-2 NA TGCGCCAGCAGTGAAAGGCCAACTCTGTGGTACGAGCAGTACTTC CASSERPTLWYEQYF
once 15 TRBJ1-1 TRBV28 NA TGTGCCAGCAGTTTGGCAGGGCTTTGGAACACTGAAGCTTTCTTT CASSLAGLWNTEAFF
NA 14 TRBJ1-2 TRBV2 NA TGTGCCAGCAGTGAAAAGGACAGCTACTATGGCTACACCTTC CASSEKDSYYGYTF
NA 16 TRBJ2-1 TRBV4-2 TRBD2 TGTGCCAGCAGCCAAGCGCATCTAGCGGCCCAGGATGAGCAGTTCTTC CASSQAHLAAQDEQFF
once 13 TRBJ1-4 TRBV28 TRBD1 TGTGCCAGCCAGACCCGACAGGGAAGGGGACTGTTTTTT CASQTRQGRGLFF
NA 17 TRBJ1-2 TRBV5-1 TRBD1 TGCGCCAGCAGCTGGGACGAATCGGACAGGCTAGTCAATGGCTACACCTTC CASSWDESDRLVNGYTF
NA 17 TRBJ2-1 TRBV5-1 NA TGCGCCAGCAGCTTATTCCTCGACTCAATAATTAACAATGAGCAGTTCTTC CASSLFLDSIINNEQFF
NA 17 TRBJ1-2 TRBV11-2 NA TGTGCCAGCAGCTTAGTGGCGGGGGGGTCAACTAACTATGGCTACACCTTC CASSLVAGGSTNYGYTF
NA 14 TRBJ2-1 TRBV14 NA TGTGCCAGCAGCCGGGGTAGCTCCTACAATGAGCAGTTCTTC CASSRGSSYNEQFF
NA 15 TRBJ2-2 TRBV6-6 NA TGTGCCAGCAGTATTACTAGTGGGAATTCCGGGGAGCTGTTTTTT CASSITSGNSGELFF
NA 17 TRBJ2-7 TRBV19 NA TGTGCCAGTAGTATAGGGTTCTCGGCGGGCCCTGGATACGAGCAGTACTTC CASSIGFSAGPGYEQYF
once 16 TRBJ1-4 TRBV4-1 NA TGCGCCAGCAGCCAAGGAAACATCCCAACTAATGAAAAACTGTTTTTT CASSQGNIPTNEKLFF
NA 16 TRBJ1-6 TRBV9 TRBD1 TGTGCCAGCAGCGTAGGGGCCCGACAGGGCAATTCACCCCTCCACTTT CASSVGARQGNSPLHF
NA 18 TRBJ2-7 TRBV28 TRBD1 TGTGCCAGCAGCCGACTAGTTAACCGGGACAGGAGTCACGGGGAGCAGTACTTC CASSRLVNRDRSHGEQYF
NA 12 TRBJ2-3 TRBV5-6 NA TGTGCCAGCAGCTCTGGGGTTGGGGCGCAGTATTTT CASSSGVGAQYF
NA 15 TRBJ1-2 TRBV11-2 NA TGTGCCAGCAGCTTAGGGGGAGGAATCAACTATGGCTACACCTTC CASSLGGGINYGYTF
NA 17 TRBJ1-4 TRBV9 NA TGTGCCAGCAGCGTAGGAACTGAGTTCGCCCCTAGTGAAAAACTGTTTTTT CASSVGTEFAPSEKLFF
NA 18 TRBJ2-3 TRBV9 TRBD2 TGTGCCAGCAGCGTTAGCGGTAATGGGGGAGGGCCGCTAGATACGCAGTATTTT CASSVSGNGGGPLDTQYF
NA 14 TRBJ2-7 TRBV28 TRBD2 TGTGCCAGCAGTGTACTAGCGGGAGGATACGAGCAGTACTTC CASSVLAGGYEQYF
NA 16 TRBJ2-3 TRBV7-2 NA TGTGCCAGCAGCTTAGACATCGACTGGAGCACAGATACGCAGTATTTT CASSLDIDWSTDTQYF
NA 15 TRBJ2-7 TRBV30 NA TGTGCCTGGAGTATAACAGTAGACAGTTCCTACGAGCAGTACTTC CAWSITVDSSYEQYF
NA 17 TRBJ1-3 TRBV7-8 NA TGTGCCAGCAGCCTAGGCCGGGAAGGTGAGGCTGGAAACACCATATATTTT CASSLGREGEAGNTIYF
NA 14 TRBJ1-2 TRBV10-3 NA TGTGCCATCAGTGCCGGAACACTTGACTATGGCTACACCTTC CAISAGTLDYGYTF
NA 14 TRBJ2-7 TRBV7-9 TRBD1 TGTGCCAGCAGAGCGGACAGGGGGCTTTACGAGCAGTACTTC CASRADRGLYEQYF
NA 12 TRBJ2-1 TRBV6-5 NA TGTGCCAGCAGTGCTCAGGGTAGTGAGCAGTTCTTC CASSAQGSEQFF
NA 14 TRBJ2-7 TRBV6-4 NA TGTGCCAGCAGTGACTCGAGGACAGTATACGAGCAGTACTTC CASSDSRTVYEQYF
NA 14 TRBJ1-6 TRBV7-9 NA TGTGCCAGCAGCTTAGTTACAGGGCTTACACCCCTCCACTTT CASSLVTGLTPLHF
NA 13 TRBJ2-3 TRBV30 NA TGTGCCTGGAGTGTATACGGTGGAGATACGCAGTATTTT CAWSVYGGDTQYF
NA 13 TRBJ1-3 TRBV2 NA TGTGCCAGCAGTTCCGGGACAGGAAACACCATATATTTT CASSSGTGNTIYF
NA 16 TRBJ2-3 TRBV6-6 NA TGTGCCAGCAGTTACTCGATTAGCGCCAGCACAGATACGCAGTATTTT CASSYSISASTDTQYF
few 14 TRBJ1-1 TRBV10-3 NA TGTGCCATCATGGCAGGTGGAGTTAACACTGAAGCTTTCTTT CAIMAGGVNTEAFF
NA 14 TRBJ2-7 TRBV27 TRBD1 TGTGCCAGCAGTGCCGGGACAGGGGGCGTCGAGCAGTACTTC CASSAGTGGVEQYF
NA 17 TRBJ2-7 TRBV15 NA TGTGCCACCAGCAGAACGGTAGCGGGACAGGAGTCGTACGAGCAGTACTTC CATSRTVAGQESYEQYF
NA 13 TRBJ2-7 TRBV6-1 NA TGTGCCAGCAGTGAACAGGGTTTTTACGAGCAGTACTTC CASSEQGFYEQYF
NA 16 TRBJ1-2 TRBV5-1 NA TGCGCCAGCAGCCCTACCCTCCGGACCCCTGACTATGGCTACACCTTC CASSPTLRTPDYGYTF
NA 14 TRBJ1-2 TRBV6-5 TRBD1 TGTGCCAGCACCTCAGGGGGACAGACGTATGGCTACACCTTC CASTSGGQTYGYTF
NA 18 TRBJ1-4 TRBV7-8 NA TGTGCCAGCAGCTTAGTCTTTACGGAGATAATGACTAATGAAAAACTGTTTTTT CASSLVFTEIMTNEKLFF
NA 16 TRBJ2-4 TRBV28 NA TGTGCCAGCAGTTTATTTCCTCTAGGGGCCAAAAACATTCAGTACTTC CASSLFPLGAKNIQYF
NA 11 TRBJ1-2 TRBV30 NA TGTGCCTACGGGGTAAACTATGGCTACACCTTC CAYGVNYGYTF
NA 15 TRBJ2-1 TRBV18 TRBD2 TGTGCCAGCCACCTTCTCAGCGGGAGGCTTAATGAGCAGTTCTTC CASHLLSGRLNEQFF
NA 13 TRBJ2-5 TRBV28 NA TGTGCCAGCAGTTTCCGGGGGCAAGAGACCCAGTACTTC CASSFRGQETQYF